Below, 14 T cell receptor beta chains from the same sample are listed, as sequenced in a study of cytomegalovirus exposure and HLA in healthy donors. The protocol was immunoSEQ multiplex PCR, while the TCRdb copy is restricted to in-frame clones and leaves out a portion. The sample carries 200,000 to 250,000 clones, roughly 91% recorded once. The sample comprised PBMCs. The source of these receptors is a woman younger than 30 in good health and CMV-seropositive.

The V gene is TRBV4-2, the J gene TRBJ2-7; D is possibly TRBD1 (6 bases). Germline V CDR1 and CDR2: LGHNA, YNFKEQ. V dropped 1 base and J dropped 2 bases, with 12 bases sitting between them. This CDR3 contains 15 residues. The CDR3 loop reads CASSQGGLGTYEQYF. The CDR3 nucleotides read TGTGCCAGCAGCCAAGGGGGGCTAGGTACCTACGAGCAGTACTTC.

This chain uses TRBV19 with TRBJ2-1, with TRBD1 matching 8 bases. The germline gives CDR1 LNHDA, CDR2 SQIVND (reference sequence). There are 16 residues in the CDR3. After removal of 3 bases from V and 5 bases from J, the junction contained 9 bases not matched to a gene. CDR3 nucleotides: TGTGCCAGTAGTATGGGTGTTGGGACAGGCGACAATGAGCAGTTCTTC. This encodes CASSMGVGTGDNEQFF.

The CDR3 sequence: CASKRGESGAEAFF. CDR3 bases: TGTGCCAGCAAGCGCGGAGAATCCGGGGCTGAAGCTTTCTTT. The chain is built from TRBV7-9 and TRBJ1-1; unclear D gene. CDR3 length: 14 residues. Between the trimmed V and J ends, which lost 7 bases and 6 bases, there was a span of 18 bases. The germline V gene has CDR1 SEHNR and CDR2 FQNEAQ (reference sequence).

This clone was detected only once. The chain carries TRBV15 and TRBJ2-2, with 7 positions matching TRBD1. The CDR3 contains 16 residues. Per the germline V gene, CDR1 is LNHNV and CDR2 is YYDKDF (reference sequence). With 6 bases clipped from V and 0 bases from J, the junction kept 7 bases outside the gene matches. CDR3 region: CATRNYRGPNTGELFF. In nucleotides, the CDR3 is TGTGCCACCAGGAATTACAGGGGCCCGAACACCGGGGAGCTGTTTTTT.

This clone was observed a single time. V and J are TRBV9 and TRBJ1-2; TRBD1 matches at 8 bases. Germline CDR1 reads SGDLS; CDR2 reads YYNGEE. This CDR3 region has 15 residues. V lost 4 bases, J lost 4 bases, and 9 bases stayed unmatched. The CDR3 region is CASSPRTGLGYGYTF. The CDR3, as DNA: TGTGCCAGCAGCCCTCGGACAGGGTTGGGCTATGGCTACACCTTC. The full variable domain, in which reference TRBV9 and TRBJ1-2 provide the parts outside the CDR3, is DSGVTQTPKHLITATGQRVTLRCSPRSGDLSVYWYQQSLDQGLQFLIQYYNGEERAKGNILERFSAQQFPDLHSELNLSSLELGDSALYFCASSPRTGLGYGYTFGSGTRLTVV.

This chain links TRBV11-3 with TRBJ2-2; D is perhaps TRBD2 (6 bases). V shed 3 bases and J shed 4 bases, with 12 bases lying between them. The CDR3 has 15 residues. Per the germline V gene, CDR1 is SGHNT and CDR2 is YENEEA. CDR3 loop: CASSFSPGLTGELFF. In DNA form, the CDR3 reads TGTGCCAGCAGCTTTAGCCCGGGACTCACCGGGGAGCTGTTTTTT.

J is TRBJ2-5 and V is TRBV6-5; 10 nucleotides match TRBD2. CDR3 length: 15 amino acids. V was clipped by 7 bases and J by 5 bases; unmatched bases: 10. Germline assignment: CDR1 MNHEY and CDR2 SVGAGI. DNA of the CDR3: TGTGCCAGCACCCGAGCGGGAGGGGCGCTGGAGACCCAGTACTTC. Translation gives CASTRAGGALETQYF.

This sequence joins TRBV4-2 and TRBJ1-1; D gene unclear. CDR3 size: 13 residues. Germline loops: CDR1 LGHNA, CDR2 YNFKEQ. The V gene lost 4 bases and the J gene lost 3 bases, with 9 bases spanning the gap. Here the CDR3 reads CASSPNSDTEAFF. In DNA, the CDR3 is TGTGCCAGCAGCCCAAATTCGGACACTGAAGCTTTCTTT.

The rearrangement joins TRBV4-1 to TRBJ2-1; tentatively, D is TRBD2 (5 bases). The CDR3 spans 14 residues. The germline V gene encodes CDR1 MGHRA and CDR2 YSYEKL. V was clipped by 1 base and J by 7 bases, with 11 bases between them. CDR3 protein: CASSQGYGKNEQFF. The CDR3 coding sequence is TGCGCCAGCAGCCAAGGGTACGGGAAGAATGAGCAGTTCTTC.

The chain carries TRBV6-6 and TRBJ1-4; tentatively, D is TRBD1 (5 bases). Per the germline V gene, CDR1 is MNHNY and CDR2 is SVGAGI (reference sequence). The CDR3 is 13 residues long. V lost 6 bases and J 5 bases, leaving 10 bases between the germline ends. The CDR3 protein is CASRGLLNEKLFF. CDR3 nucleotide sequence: TGTGCCAGCAGGGGACTCTTAAATGAAAAACTGTTTTTT.

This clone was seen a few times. The CDR3 bases are TGTGCCAGCAGCCCATCAGGGCTTGGCTACACCTTC. Residues: CASSPSGLGYTF. The chain carries TRBV9 and TRBJ1-2, with D perhaps matching TRBD1 (5 bases). Germline assignment: CDR1 SGDLS and CDR2 YYNGEE. The CDR3 covers 12 residues. With 4 bases removed from V and 7 bases from J, the gap between germline ends came to 11 bases.

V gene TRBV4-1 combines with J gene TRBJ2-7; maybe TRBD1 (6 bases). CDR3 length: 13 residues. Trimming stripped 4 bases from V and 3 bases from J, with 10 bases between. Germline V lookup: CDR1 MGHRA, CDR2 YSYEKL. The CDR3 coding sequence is TGCGCCAGCAGCCCGGAACAGGGCTACGAGCAGTACTTC. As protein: CASSPEQGYEQYF.

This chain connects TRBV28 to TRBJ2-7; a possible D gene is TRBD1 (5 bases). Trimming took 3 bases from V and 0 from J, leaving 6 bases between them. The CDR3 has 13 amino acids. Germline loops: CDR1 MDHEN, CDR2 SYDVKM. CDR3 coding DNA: TGTGCCAGCAGTTTTGACAGCTCCTACGAGCAGTACTTC. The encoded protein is CASSFDSSYEQYF.

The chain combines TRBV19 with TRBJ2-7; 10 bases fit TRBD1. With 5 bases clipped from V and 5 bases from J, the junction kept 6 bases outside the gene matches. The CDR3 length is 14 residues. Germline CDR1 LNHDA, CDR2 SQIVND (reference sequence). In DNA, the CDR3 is TGTGCCAGTAGTTCGACAGGGGGCTTAGACGAGCAGTACTTC. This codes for CASSSTGGLDEQYF.